The rows below give T cell receptor beta chains drawn from one sample of a study of identical twins. A single record per CDR3 protein comes from TCRdb applying MiXCR to the 5' RACE reads. The table shows 250,000 to 350,000 distinct CDR3 sequences, with more than 8% occurring only once. This sample also belongs to another study, concerning yellow fever vaccine responses in identical twins.

Sequenced sample: CD8+ T cells sorted from blood. The source of these receptors is a young woman in good health. CDR3s include the opening cysteine and the closing phenylalanine or tryptophan. A D gene is named only where the DNA matches it firmly. Only part of the rows carry a size: once, few, many, or a class if the clone is expanded.

DNA: TGTGCCAGCAGTTTCCGGGACTACGAGCAGTACTTC
CDR3: CASSFRDYEQYF
J: TRBJ2-7
D: .
size: many
V: TRBV12-3/TRBV12-4

DNA: TGCAGTGCTAGAGTGAGGCTACCGATCTATGGCTACACCTTC
CDR3: CSARVRLPIYGYTF
J: TRBJ1-2
D: .
size: .
V: TRBV20-1

DNA: TGCAGCGTTGTCAGGGGGCTGACCGGGGAGCTGTTTTTT
CDR3: CSVVRGLTGELFF
J: TRBJ2-2
D: TRBD1
size: few
V: TRBV29-1

DNA: TGTGCCAGCAGCCCCGGGACTAGCCTGGATACGCAGTATTTT
CDR3: CASSPGTSLDTQYF
J: TRBJ2-3
D: TRBD2
size: .
V: TRBV5-6

DNA: TGTGCCAGCAGCAAAATGGGCAGGTTATACTCTGGAAACACCATATATTTT
CDR3: CASSKMGRLYSGNTIYF
J: TRBJ1-3
D: .
size: many
V: TRBV21-1

DNA: TGTGCCAGCAGATTGGGAATAGCGGTGGTCACAGATACGCAGTATTTT
CDR3: CASRLGIAVVTDTQYF
J: TRBJ2-3
D: .
size: .
V: TRBV12-3/TRBV12-4

DNA: TGCAGCGCCGACGGACTTGATGAGACCCAGTACTTC
CDR3: CSADGLDETQYF
J: TRBJ2-5
D: .
size: many
V: TRBV29-1

DNA: TGTGCCAGCAGCCAAGATCAGGGGGAACTTGGGAACTACGAGCAGTACTTC
CDR3: CASSQDQGELGNYEQYF
J: TRBJ2-7
D: TRBD1
size: .
V: TRBV14

DNA: TGTGCCAGCGCCTCGGGGAGCTCCTACAATGAGCAGTTCTTC
CDR3: CASASGSSYNEQFF
J: TRBJ2-1
D: .
size: many
V: TRBV27

DNA: TGTGCCAGCCGAAGAACATACTCCTACGAGCAGTACTTC
CDR3: CASRRTYSYEQYF
J: TRBJ2-7
D: .
size: many
V: TRBV27

DNA: TGTGCCTGGGGACATAGCTCCTACGAGCAGTACTTC
CDR3: CAWGHSSYEQYF
J: TRBJ2-7
D: .
size: .
V: TRBV7-9

DNA: TGTGCCAGCAGTTTCGACCTCGAGCGGGACGAGCAGTACTTC
CDR3: CASSFDLERDEQYF
J: TRBJ2-7
D: .
size: few
V: TRBV28

DNA: TGTGCCAGCACCCGAACGCCCGGGACAGGGGGAATCTACGAGCAGTACTTC
CDR3: CASTRTPGTGGIYEQYF
J: TRBJ2-7
D: TRBD1
size: few
V: TRBV6-2/TRBV6-3

DNA: TGCAGCGCCGCGACAGGGGAGCCCTACGAGCAGTACTTC
CDR3: CSAATGEPYEQYF
J: TRBJ2-7
D: TRBD1
size: many
V: TRBV29-1

DNA: TGCGCCAGCAGCGAATTTTCAGGGGGCGAGCAGTACTTC
CDR3: CASSEFSGGEQYF
J: TRBJ2-7
D: TRBD1
size: once
V: TRBV4-3

DNA: TGTGCCAGCAGTTTCGGGTTTGGGAGGGCCCACAATGAGCAGTTCTTC
CDR3: CASSFGFGRAHNEQFF
J: TRBJ2-1
D: TRBD2
size: few
V: TRBV28

DNA: TGTGCTAGTGGTTGCCCTAGCTCGCAGCACTCCTCTGGTGGGGGACTTTCCCTTTACGAGCAGTACTTC
CDR3: CASGCPSSQHSSGGGLSLYEQYF
J: TRBJ2-7
D: .
size: few
V: TRBV12-5

DNA: TGTGCCAGCAGTCCCGGACGGCTCTATGGCTACACCTTC
CDR3: CASSPGRLYGYTF
J: TRBJ1-2
D: .
size: .
V: TRBV6-1

DNA: TGTGCCAGTAGTCACCGGACTAGCGGGGGGGCCTTCAAAAACATTCAGTACTTC
CDR3: CASSHRTSGGAFKNIQYF
J: TRBJ2-4
D: TRBD2
size: few
V: TRBV19

DNA: TGTGCCAGCAGTTTATCGGTCGACAGGGGAATCTCCTACGAGCAGTACTTC
CDR3: CASSLSVDRGISYEQYF
J: TRBJ2-7
D: TRBD1
size: .
V: TRBV12-3/TRBV12-4

DNA: TGTGCCAGCAGTTTAAGGGACTTAAACACAGATACGCAGTATTTT
CDR3: CASSLRDLNTDTQYF
J: TRBJ2-3
D: .
size: many
V: TRBV12-3/TRBV12-4

DNA: TGTGCCAGCAGTGCGTTGCGGGAGTCGCCCTACGAGCAGTACTTC
CDR3: CASSALRESPYEQYF
J: TRBJ2-7
D: TRBD2
size: .
V: TRBV6-4

DNA: TGCAGTGCTAGAGATCGGAGCGGCCTCCCCTCCTACGAGCAGTACTTC
CDR3: CSARDRSGLPSYEQYF
J: TRBJ2-7
D: .
size: .
V: TRBV20-1

DNA: TGTGCCAGCAGCCCCGGCTATGGCTACACCTTC
CDR3: CASSPGYGYTF
J: TRBJ1-2
D: .
size: many
V: TRBV7-9

DNA: TGTGCCAGCAGCTTAGTTGGGGGATTAGATACGCAGTATTTT
CDR3: CASSLVGGLDTQYF
J: TRBJ2-3
D: .
size: few
V: TRBV7-2

DNA: TGTGCCAGCAGGCCCGGACTAGCGGGGTTCCAAGAGACCCAGTACTTC
CDR3: CASRPGLAGFQETQYF
J: TRBJ2-5
D: TRBD2
size: many
V: TRBV7-9

DNA: TGTGCCAGCAGTTTACTCGGGACAGGGAGCTCCTACGAGCAGTACTTC
CDR3: CASSLLGTGSSYEQYF
J: TRBJ2-7
D: TRBD1
size: .
V: TRBV27

DNA: TGTGCCAGCAGTTACTACACGGGACTTCAAGAGACCCAGTACTTC
CDR3: CASSYYTGLQETQYF
J: TRBJ2-5
D: .
size: many
V: TRBV6-5

DNA: TGCGCCAGCAGCCAAGATGGCGGCTTATCCTACAATGAGCAGTTCTTC
CDR3: CASSQDGGLSYNEQFF
J: TRBJ2-1
D: .
size: few
V: TRBV4-3

DNA: TGTGCCAGCAGTTCCGATATATCATGGCTACGGGCTGTTGAGCAGTTCTTC
CDR3: CASSSDISWLRAVEQFF
J: TRBJ2-1
D: .
size: many
V: TRBV12-3/TRBV12-4

DNA: TGTGCCAGCAGCCAAGATTTCGGACCCCGGCCGCAGTACTTC
CDR3: CASSQDFGPRPQYF
J: TRBJ2-7
D: .
size: many
V: TRBV3-1

DNA: TGCAGCGTACAGGACAGGAACACTGAAGCTTTCTTT
CDR3: CSVQDRNTEAFF
J: TRBJ1-1
D: .
size: .
V: TRBV29-1

DNA: TGTGCCAGCAGCCCCCCAGGGGCCGTGGAACAGCCCCAGCATTTT
CDR3: CASSPPGAVEQPQHF
J: TRBJ1-5
D: .
size: many
V: TRBV7-2

DNA: TGTGCCAGCAGCTTAGGGATCCGGGACAGGGGCTCCTACAATGAGCAGTTCTTC
CDR3: CASSLGIRDRGSYNEQFF
J: TRBJ2-1
D: TRBD1
size: .
V: TRBV11-2

DNA: TGTGCCAGCACCGGGGCCTACAACTCCTACGAGCAGTACTTC
CDR3: CASTGAYNSYEQYF
J: TRBJ2-7
D: .
size: few
V: TRBV6-1

DNA: TGTGCCAGCAGCCCCGGGACAGCTCTAACCTACGAGCAGTACTTC
CDR3: CASSPGTALTYEQYF
J: TRBJ2-7
D: TRBD1
size: few
V: TRBV5-6

DNA: TGCAGCGTCCTCCTGACAGTGAACACCGGGGAGCTGTTTTTT
CDR3: CSVLLTVNTGELFF
J: TRBJ2-2
D: .
size: many
V: TRBV29-1

DNA: TGTGCCAGCTCCCCGGACACCTCTAGCACAGATACGCAGTATTTT
CDR3: CASSPDTSSTDTQYF
J: TRBJ2-3
D: .
size: few
V: TRBV18

DNA: TGTGCCAGCAGCTTGGGGACAGGGCTTCTTGGCTACACCTTC
CDR3: CASSLGTGLLGYTF
J: TRBJ1-2
D: TRBD1
size: few
V: TRBV7-9

DNA: TGTGCCAGCAGTCTTTTAGCGGGGGACTTCGAGCAGTACTTC
CDR3: CASSLLAGDFEQYF
J: TRBJ2-7
D: TRBD2
size: .
V: TRBV6-5

DNA: TGCAGCGTTGGTGACAGGGGAGAGACCCAGTACTTC
CDR3: CSVGDRGETQYF
J: TRBJ2-5
D: TRBD1
size: .
V: TRBV29-1

DNA: TGTGCCAGCTCACAACGCGCCGCTCAGATCAACAATGAGCAGTTCTTC
CDR3: CASSQRAAQINNEQFF
J: TRBJ2-1
D: .
size: few
V: TRBV18

DNA: TGTGCCAGCAGCTTAACGGCCGGTATCACGGCAGATACGCAGTATTTT
CDR3: CASSLTAGITADTQYF
J: TRBJ2-3
D: .
size: .
V: TRBV7-2

DNA: TGTGCTAGTGGTTTCAGTCCGGAATACTACGAGCAGTACTTC
CDR3: CASGFSPEYYEQYF
J: TRBJ2-7
D: .
size: many
V: TRBV12-5

DNA: TGTGCCAGCAGCGTAGATCAGGGTTATGAGACCCAGTACTTC
CDR3: CASSVDQGYETQYF
J: TRBJ2-5
D: .
size: many
V: TRBV9